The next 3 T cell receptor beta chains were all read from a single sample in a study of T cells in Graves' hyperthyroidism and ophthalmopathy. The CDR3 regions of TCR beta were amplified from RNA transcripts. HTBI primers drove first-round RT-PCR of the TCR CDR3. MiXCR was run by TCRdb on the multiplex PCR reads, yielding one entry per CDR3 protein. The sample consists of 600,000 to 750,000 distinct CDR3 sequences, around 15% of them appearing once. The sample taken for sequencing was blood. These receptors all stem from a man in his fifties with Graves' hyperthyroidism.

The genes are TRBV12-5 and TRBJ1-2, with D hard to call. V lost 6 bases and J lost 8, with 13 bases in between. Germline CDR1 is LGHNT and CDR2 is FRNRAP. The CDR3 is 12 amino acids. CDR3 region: CASGSWANGYTF. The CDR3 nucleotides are TGTGCTAGTGGGTCATGGGCGAACGGCTACACCTTC.

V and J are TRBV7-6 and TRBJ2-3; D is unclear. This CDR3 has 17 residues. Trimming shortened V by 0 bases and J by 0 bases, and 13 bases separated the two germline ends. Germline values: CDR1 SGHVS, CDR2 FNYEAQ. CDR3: CASSLAPAATSTDTQYF. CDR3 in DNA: TGTGCCAGCAGCTTAGCGCCGGCGGCGACTAGCACAGATACGCAGTATTTT. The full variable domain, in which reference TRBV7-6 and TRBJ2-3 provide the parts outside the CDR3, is GAGVSQSPRYKVTKRGQDVALRCDPISGHVSLYWYRQALGQGPEFLTYFNYEAQQDKSGLPNDRFSAERPEGSISTLTIQRTEQRDSAMYRCASSLAPAATSTDTQYFGPGTRLTVL.

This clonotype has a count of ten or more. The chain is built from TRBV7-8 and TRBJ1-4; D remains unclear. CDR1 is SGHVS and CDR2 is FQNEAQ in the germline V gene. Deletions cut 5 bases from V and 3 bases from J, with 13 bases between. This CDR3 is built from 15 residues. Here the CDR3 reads CASSTVGWANEKLFF. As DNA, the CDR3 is TGTGCCAGCAGCACCGTAGGGTGGGCTAATGAAAAACTGTTTTTT. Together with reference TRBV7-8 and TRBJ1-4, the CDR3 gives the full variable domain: GAGVSQSPRYKVAKRGQDVALRCDPISGHVSLFWYQQALGQGPEFLTYFQNEAQLDKSGLPSDRFFAERPEGSVSTLKIQRTQQEDSAVYLCASSTVGWANEKLFFGSGTQLSVL.